This paragraph covers one TCR beta chain sequence. These data originate in a study of cytomegalovirus exposure and HLA in healthy donors. CDR1 is MGHRA and CDR2 is YSYEKL in the germline V gene. The V gene lost 1 base and the J gene lost 0 bases, with 9 bases spanning the gap. There are 16 residues in the CDR3. Primers included in the PCR were 60 Vbeta and 13 Jbeta primers. Data came from immunoSEQ multiplex PCR; TCRdb stores just in-frame clones and leaves some out. Here the sample spans 90,000 to 120,000 clones, about 85% being singletons. This clonotype originated in a man between 25 and 39 years old in good health and CMV-seronegative. Sequenced input: PBMCs. The chain joins TRBV4-1 to TRBJ1-4; D is undetermined. In DNA form, the CDR3 reads TGCGCCAGCAGCCAAGGGCCCGTTTCAACTAATGAAAAACTGTTTTTT. Its protein is CASSQGPVSTNEKLFF.